This T cell receptor beta chain was identified during a study of T cell responses to AZD1222 COVID-19 vaccine. Study-wide context: Pooled together were second doses at about 4 or about 12 weeks.

Only in-frame clones appear in the TCRdb table, and some are missing; sequencing was by immunoSEQ multiplex PCR. The sample consists of more than 95,000 clones, about nine tenths of them appearing once. Findings and caveats of the study: Unmutated variant regions reportedly attract nearly half of all spike-specific TCRs. Clonal diversity was possibly underestimated; the donors were predominantly white British and more often female.

About this clone: Antigen unknown.

The length of the CDR3 is 16 residues. Germline loops: CDR1 SGDLS, CDR2 YYNGEE. V shed 0 bases, J shed 8 bases, and the junction held 6 bases outside the gene matches. The clonotype comes from an adult in good health. V and J are TRBV9 and TRBJ1-4, with TRBD1 matching over 11 bases. This sample comprised peripheral blood, obtained on day 0 of AZD1222 vaccination. CDR3 sequence: CASSVDTGTGGEKLFF. CDR3 nucleotide sequence: TGTGCCAGCAGCGTAGACACCGGGACAGGGGGAGAAAAACTGTTTTTT.